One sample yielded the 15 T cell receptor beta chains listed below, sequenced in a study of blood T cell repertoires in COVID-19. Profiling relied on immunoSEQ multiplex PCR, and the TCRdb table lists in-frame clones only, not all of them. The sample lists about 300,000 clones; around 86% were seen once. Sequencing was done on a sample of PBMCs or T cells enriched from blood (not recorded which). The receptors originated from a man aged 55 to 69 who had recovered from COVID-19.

The CDR3 is CASSSPGANTEAFF. Written as DNA, the CDR3 is TGTGCCAGCAGTTCCCCTGGGGCGAACACTGAAGCTTTCTTT. This chain uses TRBV28 with TRBJ1-1; tentatively, D is TRBD1 (5 bases). The ends were cut back, 4 bases at V and 1 base at J, with 10 bases in the middle. The germline V gene has CDR1 MDHEN and CDR2 SYDVKM. The CDR3 extends over 14 amino acids. Combining the CDR3 with reference TRBV28 and TRBJ1-1 gives the whole variable domain DVKVTQSSRYLVKRTGEKVFLECVQDMDHENMFWYRQDPGLGLRLIYFSYDVKMKEKGDIPEGYSVSREKKERFSLILESASTNQTSMYLCASSSPGANTEAFFGQGTRLTVV.

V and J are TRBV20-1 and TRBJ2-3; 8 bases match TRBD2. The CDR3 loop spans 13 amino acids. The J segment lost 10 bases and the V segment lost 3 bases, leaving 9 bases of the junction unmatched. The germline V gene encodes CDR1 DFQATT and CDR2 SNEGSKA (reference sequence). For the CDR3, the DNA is TGCAGTGCTAGTCCCCAAAGCGGGAGAGCGCAGTATTTT. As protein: CSASPQSGRAQYF.

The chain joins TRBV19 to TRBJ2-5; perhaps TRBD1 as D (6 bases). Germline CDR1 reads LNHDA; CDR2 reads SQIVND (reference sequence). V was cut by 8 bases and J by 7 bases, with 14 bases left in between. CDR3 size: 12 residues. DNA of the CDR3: TGTGCCAGTGGACAGAACGAGGGGACCCAGTACTTC. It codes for CASGQNEGTQYF.

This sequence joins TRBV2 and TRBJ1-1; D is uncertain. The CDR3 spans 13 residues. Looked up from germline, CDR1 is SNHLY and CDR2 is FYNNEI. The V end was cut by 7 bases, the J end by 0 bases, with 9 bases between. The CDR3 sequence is CASMGGLNTEAFF. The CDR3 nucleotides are TGTGCCAGCATGGGCGGGTTGAACACTGAAGCTTTCTTT.

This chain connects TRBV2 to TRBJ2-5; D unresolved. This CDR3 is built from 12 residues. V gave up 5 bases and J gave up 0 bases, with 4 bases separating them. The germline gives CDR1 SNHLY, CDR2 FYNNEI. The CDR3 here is CASSSDQETQYF. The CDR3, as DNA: TGTGCCAGCAGTAGCGACCAAGAGACCCAGTACTTC.

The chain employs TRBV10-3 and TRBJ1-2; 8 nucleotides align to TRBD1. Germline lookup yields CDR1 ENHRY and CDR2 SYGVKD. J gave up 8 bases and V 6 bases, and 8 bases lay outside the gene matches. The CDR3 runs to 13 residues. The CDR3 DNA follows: TGTGCCATCAGGGCCGGGGCAGGGGGCGGCTACACCTTC. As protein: CAIRAGAGGGYTF.

CDR3 in DNA: TGTGCCAGCAGTCTGGGACATCTGGTATCTGGGGCCAACGTCCTGACTTTC. Translating gives CASSLGHLVSGANVLTF. The gene calls are TRBV6-6 and TRBJ2-6; tentatively, D is TRBD1 (6 bases). The germline V gene has CDR1 MNHNY and CDR2 SVGAGI (reference sequence). V lost 5 bases to trimming and J lost 1 base, with 15 bases between them. There are 17 residues in the CDR3.

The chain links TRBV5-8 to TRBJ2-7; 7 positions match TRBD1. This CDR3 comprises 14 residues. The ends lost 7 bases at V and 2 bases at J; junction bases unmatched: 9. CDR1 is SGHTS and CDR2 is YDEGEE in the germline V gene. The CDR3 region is CASLPGQFTYEQYF. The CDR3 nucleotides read TGTGCCAGCCTGCCGGGACAGTTCACCTACGAGCAGTACTTC.

Here the CDR3 reads CATVDSYSNQPQHF. The CDR3 DNA reads as TGCGCCACCGTGGACAGCTATAGCAATCAGCCCCAGCATTTT. The J gene is TRBJ1-5, the V gene TRBV29-1; possibly TRBD1 for D (6 bases). In germline, CDR1 is SQVTM, CDR2 ANQGSEA. The length of the CDR3 is 14 residues.

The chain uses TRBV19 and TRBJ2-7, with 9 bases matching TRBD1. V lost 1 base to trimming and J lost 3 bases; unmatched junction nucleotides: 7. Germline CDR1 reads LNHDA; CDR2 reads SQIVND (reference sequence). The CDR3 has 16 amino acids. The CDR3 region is CASSIGGTGQLYEQYF. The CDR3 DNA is TGTGCCAGTAGTATAGGGGGGACAGGGCAACTCTACGAGCAGTACTTC.

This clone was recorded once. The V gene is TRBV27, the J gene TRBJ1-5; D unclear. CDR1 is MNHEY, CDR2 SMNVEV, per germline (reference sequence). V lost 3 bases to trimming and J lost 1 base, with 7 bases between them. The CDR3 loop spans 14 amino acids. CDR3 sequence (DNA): TGTGCCAGCAGTTTCGGGTTCAGCAATCAGCCCCAGCATTTT. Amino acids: CASSFGFSNQPQHF.

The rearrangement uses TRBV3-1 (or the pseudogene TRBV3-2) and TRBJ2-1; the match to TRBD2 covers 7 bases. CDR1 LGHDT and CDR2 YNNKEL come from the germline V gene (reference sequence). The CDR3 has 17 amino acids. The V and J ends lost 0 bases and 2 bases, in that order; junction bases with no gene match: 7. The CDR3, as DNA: TGTGCCAGCAGCCAAGAAGTTGCGGGAGCGACCTACAATGAGCAGTTCTTC. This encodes CASSQEVAGATYNEQFF.

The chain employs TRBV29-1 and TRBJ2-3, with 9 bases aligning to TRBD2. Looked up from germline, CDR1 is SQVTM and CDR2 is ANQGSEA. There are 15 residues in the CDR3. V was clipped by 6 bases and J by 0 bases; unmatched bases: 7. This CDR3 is CSVKTSGTSTDTQYF. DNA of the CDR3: TGCAGCGTCAAGACTAGCGGAACGAGCACAGATACGCAGTATTTT.

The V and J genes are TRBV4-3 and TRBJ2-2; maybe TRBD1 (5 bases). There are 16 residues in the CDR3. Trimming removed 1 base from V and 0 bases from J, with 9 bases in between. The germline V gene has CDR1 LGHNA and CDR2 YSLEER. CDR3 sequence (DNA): TGCGCCAGCAGCCAAGGGGGCGGCCCGAACACCGGGGAGCTGTTTTTT. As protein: CASSQGGGPNTGELFF.

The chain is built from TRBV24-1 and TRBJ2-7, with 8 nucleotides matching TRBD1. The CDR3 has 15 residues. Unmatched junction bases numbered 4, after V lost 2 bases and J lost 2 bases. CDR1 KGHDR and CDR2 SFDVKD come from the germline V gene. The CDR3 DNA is TGTGCCACCAGTGATTCCGGGACAGGCACCTACGAGCAGTACTTC. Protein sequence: CATSDSGTGTYEQYF.